The 25 T cell receptor beta chains listed next were all sequenced from one sample in a study of blood T cell repertoires in COVID-19. Libraries were prepared by immunoSEQ multiplex PCR; TCRdb keeps only in-frame clonotypes and omits some of them. The table lists under 150,000 clones, less than 85% of them singletons. The material sequenced was peripheral blood. The receptors here all came from a woman at least 80 years old in a cohort sampled during active or convalescent COVID-19.

The V and J genes are TRBV19 and TRBJ1-4, with TRBD1 as a possible D gene (5 bases). V was shortened by 4 bases and J by 0 bases, with 12 bases between the two germline ends. Germline V lookup: CDR1 LNHDA, CDR2 SQIVND (reference sequence). The CDR3 contains 16 residues. CDR3 in DNA: TGTGCCAGTAGTACAGAAGGACAACCAACTAATGAAAAACTGTTTTTT. Amino acid sequence: CASSTEGQPTNEKLFF.

This rearrangement joins TRBV5-1 to TRBJ2-2, with TRBD2 identical over 11 bases. CDR1 is SGHRS and CDR2 is YFSETQ in the germline V gene. V lost 6 bases to trimming and J lost 7 bases; unmatched junction nucleotides: 5. The CDR3 consists of 14 residues. DNA for the CDR3: TGCGCCAGCAACCTAGCGGGGGGCCTCGGGGAGCTGTTTTTT. Protein: CASNLAGGLGELFF.

The CDR3 region is CASSLQGVDEKLFF. In nucleotides, the CDR3 is TGTGCCAGCAGCCTACAGGGGGTTGATGAAAAACTGTTTTTT. V is TRBV5-6 and J is TRBJ1-4; 8 bases are shared with TRBD1. The trim removed 4 bases at V and 6 bases at J, leaving 5 bases unmatched. The germline V gene has CDR1 SGHDT and CDR2 YYEEEE. The CDR3 consists of 14 residues. Variable domain in full (rest from reference TRBV5-6 and TRBJ1-4): DAGVTQSPTHLIKTRGQQVTLRCSPKSGHDTVSWYQQALGQGPQFIFQYYEEEERQRGNFPDRFSGHQFPNYSSELNVNALLLGDSALYLCASSLQGVDEKLFFGSGTQLSVL.

The chain uses TRBV7-9 and TRBJ2-2; tentative D call: TRBD2 (6 bases). CDR3 length: 13 amino acids. Germline lookup yields CDR1 SEHNR and CDR2 FQNEAQ (reference sequence). V was trimmed by 5 bases and J by 4 bases, leaving 8 bases between them. The CDR3 DNA reads TGTGCCAGCAGCCGGAGGGGCACCGGGGAGCTGTTTTTT. Translation gives CASSRRGTGELFF.

The chain carries TRBV6-1 and TRBJ2-5, with D possibly being TRBD1 (5 bases). CDR1 is MNHNS, CDR2 SASEGT, per germline. Between the trimmed V and J ends, which lost 1 base and 5 bases, there was a span of 14 bases. The CDR3 extends over 15 amino acids. This CDR3 reads CASSEDELGRETQYF. In nucleotides, the CDR3 is TGTGCCAGCAGTGAAGATGAGTTGGGGCGGGAGACCCAGTACTTC.

The chain joins TRBV10-3 to TRBJ1-1; no clear D gene. The CDR3 contains 13 residues. Germline V gene lookup returns CDR1 ENHRY and CDR2 SYGVKD. The V end lost 0 bases, the J end lost 6 bases, and 8 bases lay between the germline ends. The CDR3 sequence: CAISESISAEAFF. CDR3 coding DNA: TGTGCCATCAGTGAGTCTATAAGCGCTGAAGCTTTCTTT.

This chain's CDR3 is CASSRGTGELFF. The CDR3 DNA is TGTGCCAGCAGCAGGGGAACCGGGGAGCTGTTTTTT. The chain joins TRBV3-1 (or the pseudogene TRBV3-2) to TRBJ2-2; a possible D gene is TRBD1 (5 bases). CDR1 LGHDT and CDR2 YNNKEL come from the germline V gene (reference sequence). With 5 bases removed from V and 5 bases from J, the gap between germline ends came to 6 bases. CDR3 length equals 12 residues.

In this sample, this clone turned up a few times. The chain employs TRBV6-2 or TRBV6-3 and TRBJ1-4; D remains unclear. This CDR3 region has 13 residues. V lost 2 bases and J lost 8, with 9 bases in between. Germline V gene lookup returns CDR1 MNHEY and CDR2 SVGEGT. This CDR3 reads CASSYARAEKLFF. DNA for the CDR3: TGTGCCAGCAGTTACGCGAGGGCCGAAAAACTGTTTTTT.

This chain connects TRBV27 to TRBJ1-6; no reliable D call. V lost 6 bases and J lost 9, with 12 bases in between. CDR3 length equals 13 residues. Germline V gives CDR1 MNHEY, CDR2 SMNVEV (reference sequence). The CDR3 nucleotides are TGTGCCAGCAGCGCGAAGCGTAGTTCACCCCTCCACTTT. Translation: CASSAKRSSPLHF.

V usage is TRBV4-3 and J usage is TRBJ1-6, with a possible D match to TRBD1 (5 bases). CDR1 is LGHNA and CDR2 is YSLEER in the germline V gene. The ends were cut back, 1 base at V and 6 bases at J, with 7 bases in the middle. The length of the CDR3 is 14 residues. The CDR3 DNA reads TGCGCCAGCAGCCAAGTAAGGGGTAATTCACCCCTCCACTTT. Translated, it gives CASSQVRGNSPLHF.

V and J are TRBV7-9 and TRBJ2-1, with 9 bases aligning to TRBD1. J lost 8 bases, V lost 5 bases, and 7 bases had no gene match. Germline V CDR1 and CDR2: SEHNR, FQNEAQ (reference sequence). There are 14 residues in the CDR3. The CDR3 reads CASSLGQGYDEQFF. The CDR3 DNA follows: TGTGCCAGCAGCCTAGGACAGGGGTACGATGAGCAGTTCTTC. Supplemented by reference TRBV7-9 and TRBJ2-1, the full variable domain reads DTGVSQNPRHKITKRGQNVTFRCDPISEHNRLYWYRQTLGQGPEFLTYFQNEAQLEKSRLLSDRFSAERPKGSFSTLEIQRTEQGDSAMYLCASSLGQGYDEQFFGPGTRLTVL.

This clone appeared once. CDR3: CAVSQGARGYTF. CDR3 in DNA: TGTGCCGTCAGCCAGGGGGCGCGGGGCTACACCTTC. The gene calls are TRBV7-9 and TRBJ1-2; 8 bases match TRBD1. V was clipped by 11 bases and J by 8 bases; unmatched bases: 10. The CDR3 loop spans 12 amino acids. The germline V gene has CDR1 SEHNR and CDR2 FQNEAQ (reference sequence).

The chain has TRBV9 and TRBJ2-3; TRBD1 might be the D (5 bases). Germline V gene data show CDR1 as SGDLS and CDR2 as YYNGEE. This CDR3 spans 13 amino acids. V was trimmed by 6 bases and J by 0 bases, leaving 8 bases between them. CDR3 loop: CASKGESTDTQYF. The CDR3 bases are TGTGCCAGCAAAGGGGAAAGCACAGATACGCAGTATTTT.

V and J are TRBV4-2 and TRBJ2-1; 8 bases are a match to TRBD2. This CDR3 spans 14 amino acids. V lost 2 bases, J lost 7 bases, and 4 bases stayed unmatched. The V gene's germline CDR1 is LGHNA and CDR2 YNFKEQ. The CDR3 DNA is TGTGCCAGCAGCCAAACGGGGGGGAGTAATGAGCAGTTCTTC. Protein: CASSQTGGSNEQFF.

The V call is TRBV9, the J call TRBJ2-3, with 9 bases that match TRBD2. This CDR3 is 16 amino acids long. Germline V gene data show CDR1 as SGDLS and CDR2 as YYNGEE. The junction had 3 bases not matched to a gene; V was cut back by 0 bases and J by 1 base. DNA of the CDR3: TGTGCCAGCAGCGTAGAAATAGCGGGGGGCACAGATACGCAGTATTTT. It codes for CASSVEIAGGTDTQYF.

The chain has TRBV27 and TRBJ2-3; 9 bases are shared with TRBD2. Germline values: CDR1 MNHEY, CDR2 SMNVEV (reference sequence). CDR3 length equals 16 residues. V trimming: 4 bases; J trimming: 4 bases; junction bases outside the gene matches: 9. The CDR3 DNA reads as TGTGCCAGCAGTTGGAGCGGGACTAGCCCGCCAGATACGCAGTATTTT. Its translation is CASSWSGTSPPDTQYF.

The table lists this clone with many counts. The chain uses TRBV7-6 and TRBJ2-5; D is perhaps TRBD1 (6 bases). CDR1 is SGHVS and CDR2 is FNYEAQ in the germline V gene. Trimming removed 11 bases at V and 0 bases at J, with 13 bases between. CDR3 length: 13 amino acids. The CDR3 protein is CAAARGHQETQYF. The CDR3 DNA follows: TGTGCCGCCGCCAGGGGCCACCAAGAGACCCAGTACTTC.

The count of this clone is one. The chain employs TRBV25-1 and TRBJ2-7, with D possibly being TRBD2 (6 bases). With 8 bases removed from V and 7 bases from J, the gap between germline ends came to 15 bases. The CDR3 extends over 12 amino acids. The germline gives CDR1 MGHDK, CDR2 SYGVNS. CDR3: CASPGSYLEQYV. CDR3 DNA sequence: TGTGCCAGCCCCGGGAGCTACTTGGAGCAGTACGTC.

The chain carries TRBV5-4 and TRBJ2-3; TRBD2 matches at 14 bases. The CDR3 has 15 amino acids. Per the germline V gene, CDR1 is SGHNT and CDR2 is YYREEE (reference sequence). The J segment lost 10 bases and the V segment lost 3 bases, leaving 7 bases of the junction unmatched. DNA of the CDR3: TGTGCCAGCAGCTATACGACTAGCGGGGGGGCCGCGCAGTATTTT. The encoded protein is CASSYTTSGGAAQYF. The full variable domain, with the rest looked up from reference TRBV5-4 and TRBJ2-3, is ETGVTQSPTHLIKTRGQQVTLRCSSQSGHNTVSWYQQALGQGPQFIFQYYREEENGRGNFPPRFSGLQFPNYSSELNVNALELDDSALYLCASSYTTSGGAAQYFGPGTRLTVL.

The rearrangement links TRBV24-1 to TRBJ2-3; TRBD1 matches 9 bases. The germline gives CDR1 KGHDR, CDR2 SFDVKD. This CDR3 region has 17 residues. With 4 bases clipped from V and 3 bases from J, the junction kept 10 bases outside the gene matches. The CDR3 region is CATSDVFSGQGTDTQYF. DNA of the CDR3: TGTGCCACCAGTGACGTTTTCTCGGGACAGGGAACAGATACGCAGTATTTT.

The V and J genes are TRBV24-1 and TRBJ2-5; TRBD1 aligns across 8 bases. V shed 2 bases and J 5 bases; nucleotides not matched to a gene: 9. From germline, CDR1 is KGHDR and CDR2 SFDVKD. The CDR3 runs to 16 residues. The CDR3 bases are TGTGCCACCAGTGATTCCCTTGCAGGGGGCCTGGAGACCCAGTACTTC. Amino acid sequence: CATSDSLAGGLETQYF.

The chain recombines TRBV3-1 (or the pseudogene TRBV3-2) with TRBJ2-7; D ambiguous. The CDR3 is 13 residues long. Germline V gene data show CDR1 as LGHDT and CDR2 as YNNKEL (reference sequence). Deletions cut 1 base from V and 7 bases from J, with 11 bases between. The DNA of the CDR3 is TGTGCCAGCAGCCAAGGCCTTAACGGGGAGCAGTACTTC. Translating it yields CASSQGLNGEQYF.

In this sample, this clone turned up once. The chain employs TRBV7-2 and TRBJ2-3; 7 bases fit TRBD1. The CDR3 sequence is 14 residues long. V shed 2 bases, J shed 6 bases, and the junction held 5 bases outside the gene matches. In germline, CDR1 is SGHTA, CDR2 FQGNSA. CDR3 sequence (DNA): TGTGCCAGCAGCTTAAGAGGGGGCTTGGATACGCAGTATTTT. Amino acid sequence: CASSLRGGLDTQYF.

The chain links TRBV7-2 to TRBJ2-1; the match to TRBD2 covers 8 bases. There are 17 residues in the CDR3. The V gene end was trimmed by 1 base and the J gene end by 6 bases; junction bases not matched to a gene: 11. The V gene's germline CDR1 is SGHTA and CDR2 FQGNSA. CDR3 in DNA: TGTGCCAGCAGCTTAGAGGGGTTAGCGGGGCCCCTCAATGAGCAGTTCTTC. It is translated as CASSLEGLAGPLNEQFF.

Only one count was recorded for this clone. J is TRBJ2-7 and V is TRBV7-8; possible D gene TRBD1, 5 bases. Germline-derived CDR1 and CDR2 are SGHVS and FQNEAQ. The CDR3 is 14 residues long. V was trimmed by 0 bases and J by 2 bases, leaving 8 bases between them. In nucleotides, the CDR3 is TGTGCCAGCAGCTTAGCCTTAGGGGCCTACGAGCAGTACGTC. It translates to CASSLALGAYEQYV.